This passage covers 7 T cell receptor beta chains from one sample sequenced in a study of human T cells and chemical hapten exposure. TCRdb re-called the RACE reads with MiXCR, one entry per CDR3 protein. The sample carries 300,000 to 450,000 distinct CDR3 sequences, roughly 5% recorded once. The sample's time point: patch test 1, 2 weeks after DPC sensitization. This sample's treatment: therapeutic diphenylcyclopropenone sensitization with weekly scalp DPC. Specimen: whole blood, collected in connection with sensitization to the hapten diphenylcyclopropenone (DPC). The receptors were gathered from a woman aged 50 to 60 with alopecia areata. Some clones in this sample may be carry-over from other donors' samples.

In its sample, this clonotype was seen a few times. The chain employs TRBV5-1 and TRBJ1-5, with 9 bases identical to TRBD1. This CDR3 contains 15 residues. CDR1 and CDR2 from the germline V gene are SGHRS and YFSETQ. V shed 5 bases and J 6 bases; nucleotides not matched to a gene: 9. CDR3 residues: CASSWTGERGQPQHF. DNA of the CDR3: TGCGCCAGCAGTTGGACAGGGGAGCGGGGTCAGCCCCAGCATTTT.

This chain connects TRBV6-6 to TRBJ2-1, with D unclear. The V end lost 0 bases, the J end lost 8 bases, and 5 bases lay between the germline ends. CDR1 is MNHNY and CDR2 is SVGAGI in the germline V gene (reference sequence). This CDR3 has 12 residues. The CDR3 nucleotides are TGTGCCAGCAGTTACTCCTCCTATGAGCAGTTCTTC. Its protein is CASSYSSYEQFF.

This clonotype was observed at least ten times. The chain is built from TRBV18 and TRBJ1-2; no firm D call. This CDR3 has 17 residues. Per the germline V gene, CDR1 is KGHSH and CDR2 is LQKENI. With 3 bases removed from V and 4 bases from J, the gap between germline ends came to 21 bases. This CDR3 is CASSPTGPPSSSYGYTF. The CDR3 bases are TGTGCCAGCTCACCCACGGGCCCACCCTCCTCTAGCTATGGCTACACCTTC. Filled out from reference TRBV18 and TRBJ1-2, the complete variable domain reads NAGVMQNPRHLVRRRGQEARLRCSPMKGHSHVYWYRQLPEEGLKFMVYLQKENIIDESGMPKERFSAEFPKEGPSILRIQQVVRGDSAAYFCASSPTGPPSSSYGYTFGSGTRLTVV.

This clonotype turned up a few times. The V call is TRBV5-1, the J call TRBJ1-1; D not resolved. This CDR3 contains 16 residues. V dropped 0 bases and J dropped 0 bases, with 12 bases sitting between them. Germline CDR1 reads SGHRS; CDR2 reads YFSETQ. DNA of the CDR3: TGCGCCAGCAGCTTGGCCGGTTATGAGTTGAACACTGAAGCTTTCTTT. This sequence encodes CASSLAGYELNTEAFF.

This clonotype has a handful of counts. This chain joins TRBV3-1 and TRBJ2-3; maybe TRBD1 (6 bases). The germline V gene has CDR1 LGHDT and CDR2 YNNKEL (reference sequence). Trimming left V 0 bases short and J 4 bases short, with 11 bases between. The CDR3 sequence is 15 residues long. CDR3 loop: CASSQEWGLADTQYF. The CDR3 DNA reads TGTGCCAGCAGCCAAGAATGGGGGCTCGCAGATACGCAGTATTTT.

This clonotype was counted many times. The rearrangement links TRBV2 to TRBJ1-1, with 7 bases that match TRBD1. CDR3 length: 15 residues. CDR1 and CDR2 from the germline V gene are SNHLY and FYNNEI. Losses at the gene ends were 6 bases for V and 4 bases for J; bases not matched to a gene: 11. In DNA form, the CDR3 reads TGTGCCAGCAGGGTCGACAGGGCTGGGGGCACTGAAGCTTTCTTT. Translation gives CASRVDRAGGTEAFF.

This clonotype showed up many times. J is TRBJ2-7 and V is TRBV12-3 or TRBV12-4; D possibly corresponds to TRBD2 (6 bases). The CDR3 has 15 amino acids. The V and J ends lost 5 bases and 7 bases respectively, with 21 bases between them. The CDR3 DNA is TGTGCCAGCAGTCCCATGGGAGGTCCCGAGGGTGAGCAGTACTTC. Translating it yields CASSPMGGPEGEQYF.